A selection of T cell receptor beta chains follows, all from one sample in a study of T cells in Graves' hyperthyroidism and ophthalmopathy. TCRdb re-analysed the multiplex PCR reads in MiXCR, keeping a single row per CDR3 protein. Of about 350,000 distinct CDR3 sequences listed, about 15% are singletons. Sequencing was done on a sample of blood. The receptor source for this set is a woman aged 25 to 39 with Graves' hyperthyroidism. The CDR3 runs from the conserved cysteine through the conserved F or W. The D gene is left open where the match is weak. Clone size is stated in some rows and not others, as once, few, many or a class when expanded.

D	V	size	J	CDR3	DNA
TRBD2	TRBV19	.	TRBJ2-5	CASSPIAGTRGETQYF	TGTGCCAGTAGCCCTATAGCCGGGACTAGGGGAGAGACCCAGTACTTC
TRBD1	TRBV28	.	TRBJ2-5	CASSSSWDSQETQYF	TGTGCCAGCAGTTCCTCCTGGGACAGCCAAGAGACCCAGTACTTC
TRBD2	TRBV7-2	.	TRBJ2-2	CASSLFQREINTGELFF	TGTGCCAGCAGCTTATTTCAGCGGGAGATAAACACCGGGGAGCTGTTTTTT
.	TRBV2	many	TRBJ2-2	CASTIQDTGELFF	TGTGCCAGCACAATACAGGATACCGGGGAGCTGTTTTTT
.	TRBV13	many	TRBJ2-3	CASMGVRLDTQYF	TGTGCCAGCATGGGAGTACGATTAGATACGCAGTATTTT
.	TRBV5-1	.	TRBJ1-2	CASSRGTSTNDGYTF	TGCGCCAGCAGCCGTGGGACTTCAACGAACGATGGCTACACCTTC
TRBD2	TRBV20-1	few	TRBJ2-2	CSARVVAGGPGGELFF	TGCAGTGCTAGAGTGGTGGCGGGAGGGCCGGGCGGGGAGCTGTTTTTT
TRBD2	TRBV19	.	TRBJ2-1	CASSSRLAGPYNEQFF	TGTGCCAGTAGCTCCCGACTAGCGGGCCCCTACAATGAGCAGTTCTTC
.	TRBV12-3/TRBV12-4	many	TRBJ1-1	CASSLVDWENTEAFF	TGTGCCAGCAGTTTGGTGGACTGGGAGAACACTGAAGCTTTCTTT
.	TRBV20-1	.	TRBJ2-6	CSARVTGANVLTF	TGCAGTGCTAGAGTGACTGGGGCCAACGTCCTGACTTTC
.	TRBV18	few	TRBJ1-2	CASSPSQGTVGGYTF	TGTGCCAGCTCACCATCCCAGGGGACGGTTGGCGGCTACACCTTC
.	TRBV28	many	TRBJ2-3	CASSHTPLNLDTQYF	TGTGCCAGCAGCCACACGCCCCTAAACCTAGATACGCAGTATTTT
.	TRBV28	many	TRBJ2-5	CASSSERGLETQYF	TGTGCCAGCAGTTCCGAACGGGGGCTGGAGACCCAGTACTTC
TRBD2	TRBV20-1	many	TRBJ2-1	CSAMAGEINEQFF	TGCAGTGCTATGGCGGGAGAAATCAATGAGCAGTTCTTC
.	TRBV12-3/TRBV12-4	many	TRBJ2-5	CASSFQQETQYF	TGTGCCAGCAGTTTCCAGCAAGAGACCCAGTACTTC
.	TRBV7-3	.	TRBJ2-7	CASSLRLPRPSSYEQYF	TGTGCCAGCAGCTTAAGGTTACCACGACCTAGCTCCTACGAGCAGTACTTC